This T cell receptor beta chain came from a study of radiotherapy plus CTLA-4 blockade in lung cancer. The method was immunoSEQ multiplex PCR; TCRdb's version includes in-frame clones alone and lacks a portion of them. The sample has tens of thousands of clones, over 55% seen once; the top ten hold less than 20%. Germline trimming cut 9 bases from V and 5 bases from J; bases unmatched to any gene: 7. Germline assignment: CDR1 SGHRS and CDR2 YFSETQ. This CDR3 has 15 amino acids. The receptor was isolated from a human donor with non-small cell lung cancer who had a partial response to radiotherapy plus ipilimumab. The source was peripheral blood, collected from a patient treated with radiotherapy plus ipilimumab. The V gene is TRBV5-1, the J gene TRBJ2-3, with TRBD2 matching 15 bases. CDR3 sequence (DNA): TGCGCCACCAAGGGACTAGCGGGAGGAGGAGATACGCAGTATTTT. Protein: CATKGLAGGGDTQYF.